The 27 T cell receptor beta chains listed next were all sequenced from one sample in a study of T cell changes during pregnancy in multiple sclerosis. Assay used: immunoSEQ multiplex PCR; TCRdb lists only in-frame clones, some missing. The sample has tens of thousands of clones; about 90% are singletons. The sample consisted of CD8+ T cells from peripheral blood mononuclear cells, taken in the third trimester of pregnancy. These receptors were obtained from a female donor with multiple sclerosis, enrolled in a pregnancy study.

The rearrangement uses TRBV9 and TRBJ1-2; 8 nucleotides agree with TRBD1. V was clipped by 3 bases and J by 5 bases; unmatched bases: 6. CDR3 size: 14 residues. Germline V gene sequence: CDR1 SGDLS, CDR2 YYNGEE. CDR3 region: CASSGTGIGYGYTF. The CDR3 region has the DNA TGTGCCAGCAGCGGGACAGGGATCGGATATGGCTACACCTTC.

The chain uses TRBV4-3 and TRBJ1-2; D remains ambiguous. Germline lookup yields CDR1 LGHNA and CDR2 YSLEER. The CDR3 sequence is 15 residues long. V was trimmed by 0 bases and J by 4 bases, leaving 12 bases between them. In nucleotides, the CDR3 is TGCGCCAGCAGCCAAGATACCCCAGGAAGCTATGGCTACACCTTC. It encodes CASSQDTPGSYGYTF.

This chain connects TRBV18 to TRBJ1-3; TRBD1 matches at 9 bases. CDR1 is KGHSH and CDR2 is LQKENI in the germline V gene. The CDR3 consists of 15 residues. V trimming: 3 bases; J trimming: 5 bases; junction bases outside the gene matches: 5. The CDR3 region is CASSPDRGVRNTIYF. The CDR3 DNA sequence: TGTGCCAGCTCACCGGACAGGGGAGTAAGAAACACCATATATTTT.

The chain joins TRBV5-5 to TRBJ2-7; 8 bases map to TRBD1. The CDR3 is made up of 16 amino acids. Looked up from germline, CDR1 is SGHKS and CDR2 is YYEKEE (reference sequence). The ends lost 2 bases at V and 6 bases at J; junction bases unmatched: 13. The CDR3 region is CASSLETGVPSREQYF. The CDR3 bases are TGTGCCAGCAGCTTAGAGACAGGGGTTCCTTCGCGCGAGCAGTACTTC.

CDR3 bases: TGTGCCAGCGGCCGTGGCGGGGGGCCCCAAGAGACCCAGTACTTC. Its translation: CASGRGGGPQETQYF. The chain carries TRBV9 and TRBJ2-5; 8 nucleotides agree with TRBD2. Germline V gives CDR1 SGDLS, CDR2 YYNGEE. With 7 bases clipped from V and 1 base from J, the junction kept 9 bases outside the gene matches. The CDR3 totals 15 residues.

The rearrangement joins TRBV19 to TRBJ2-7; D is possibly TRBD2 (6 bases). CDR1 and CDR2 from the germline V gene are LNHDA and SQIVND (reference sequence). This CDR3 spans 14 amino acids. Trimming left V 3 bases short and J 1 base short, with 10 bases between. CDR3 sequence reads: CASSMGLGSYEQYF. The CDR3, as DNA: TGTGCCAGTAGTATGGGACTGGGTTCCTACGAGCAGTACTTC.

This clone has a handful of counts. The rearrangement joins TRBV10-3 to TRBJ1-1; D gene uncertain. The CDR3 covers 13 residues. V gave up 0 bases and J gave up 4 bases, with 6 bases separating them. Germline lookup yields CDR1 ENHRY and CDR2 SYGVKD. CDR3 region: CAISESRTTEAFF. DNA of the CDR3: TGTGCCATCAGTGAGTCTAGAACCACTGAAGCTTTCTTT.

The chain carries TRBV25-1 and TRBJ2-1; TRBD2 aligns across 8 bases. V was pared by 4 bases and J by 9 bases, with 20 bases of the junction left unmatched. The V gene's germline CDR1 is MGHDK and CDR2 SYGVNS. The CDR3 extends over 18 amino acids. The CDR3 is CASSGTERGRAWGGEQFF. The CDR3 DNA follows: TGTGCCAGCAGTGGGACTGAGCGGGGGAGAGCATGGGGGGGTGAGCAGTTCTTC.

The V call is TRBV4-3, the J call TRBJ2-1; weak D call: TRBD2 (5 bases). CDR3 length equals 15 residues. Germline values: CDR1 LGHNA, CDR2 YSLEER. V shed 6 bases and J shed 3 bases, with 15 bases lying between them. The CDR3 sequence: CASSRVLGSYNEQFF. The CDR3 nucleotides are TGCGCCAGCAGTCGCGTGTTGGGGAGCTACAATGAGCAGTTCTTC.

The genes are TRBV25-1 and TRBJ2-5; tentative D call: TRBD1 (6 bases). V lost 4 bases to trimming and J lost 1 base, with 10 bases between them. CDR1 is MGHDK and CDR2 is SYGVNS in the germline V gene. CDR3 size: 14 residues. The CDR3 is CASSVSGAQETQYF. DNA for the CDR3: TGTGCCAGCAGTGTTTCAGGGGCCCAAGAGACCCAGTACTTC.

The chain uses TRBV9 and TRBJ1-6, with D possibly being TRBD1 (5 bases). Germline V gene lookup returns CDR1 SGDLS and CDR2 YYNGEE. The length of the CDR3 is 17 residues. V was trimmed by 0 bases and J by 3 bases, leaving 13 bases between them. The CDR3: CASSVEGDRYYNSPLHF. Written as DNA, the CDR3 is TGTGCCAGCAGCGTAGAGGGCGACAGATACTATAATTCACCCCTCCACTTT. Variable domain in full (rest from reference TRBV9 and TRBJ1-6): DSGVTQTPKHLITATGQRVTLRCSPRSGDLSVYWYQQSLDQGLQFLIQYYNGEERAKGNILERFSAQQFPDLHSELNLSSLELGDSALYFCASSVEGDRYYNSPLHFGNGTRLTVT.

This clone occurred once. This chain uses TRBV4-3 with TRBJ2-1, with 8 positions matching TRBD2. V lost 0 bases to trimming and J lost 10 bases; unmatched junction nucleotides: 14. The CDR3 sequence is 17 residues long. Germline V CDR1 and CDR2: LGHNA, YSLEER. The CDR3 loop reads CASSQDTERGPLGEQFF. In DNA, the CDR3 is TGCGCCAGCAGCCAAGATACAGAGCGGGGGCCCCTGGGGGAGCAGTTCTTC.

In the case of this clone: The junction and the germline gene differ at one end; a read error may be behind it. V and J are TRBV10-3 and TRBJ2-1; 8 bases align to TRBD2. The length of the CDR3 is 16 residues. From germline, CDR1 is ENHRY and CDR2 SYGVKD. In DNA form, the CDR3 reads TGTGCCATCAGTGAGTCGATGGCGGGGGGTTACAATGAACAGTTCTTC. It yields the protein CAISESMAGGYNEQFF.

This clone was detected once. This chain uses TRBV5-6 with TRBJ2-7, with 7 bases aligning to TRBD1. The CDR3 runs 14 residues. J gave up 4 bases and V 4 bases, and 8 bases lay outside the gene matches. Germline CDR1 SGHDT, CDR2 YYEEEE. Written as DNA, the CDR3 is TGTGCCAGCAGCATCGGACAGGTGAGATACGAGCAGTACTTC. Encoded protein: CASSIGQVRYEQYF.

The chain employs TRBV27 and TRBJ1-2; maybe TRBD1 (6 bases). V lost 5 bases and J lost 2, with 9 bases in between. The CDR3 runs to 13 residues. Germline values: CDR1 MNHEY, CDR2 SMNVEV (reference sequence). The CDR3 here is CASSTTGNYGYTF. The CDR3 region has the DNA TGTGCCAGCAGTACGACAGGAAACTATGGCTACACCTTC.

The V and J genes are TRBV28 and TRBJ1-2; the match to TRBD1 covers 8 bases. The CDR3 is 18 amino acids. V was clipped by 5 bases and J by 3 bases; unmatched bases: 17. The germline V gene encodes CDR1 MDHEN and CDR2 SYDVKM. CDR3 DNA: TGTGCCAGCAGTAGCGATGTCCCCAGGGGGCCTAGGGACTATGGCTACACCTTC. This encodes CASSSDVPRGPRDYGYTF.

The chain recombines TRBV2 with TRBJ2-7, with D maybe TRBD1 (5 bases). With 8 bases removed from V and 2 bases from J, the gap between germline ends came to 10 bases. This CDR3 spans 12 amino acids. From germline, CDR1 is SNHLY and CDR2 FYNNEI. In DNA form, the CDR3 reads TGTGCCAGCCAAGGGGCACCCTACGAGCAGTACTTC. Encoded protein: CASQGAPYEQYF.

The chain joins TRBV7-9 to TRBJ2-1, with D unresolved. The CDR3 has 14 residues. Trimming took 0 bases from V and 3 from J, leaving 6 bases between them. CDR1 is SEHNR, CDR2 FQNEAQ, per germline (reference sequence). DNA of the CDR3: TGTGCCAGCAGCTTAGCTTCTAGCTACAATGAGCAGTTCTTC. Protein: CASSLASSYNEQFF.

The V and J genes are TRBV4-1 and TRBJ2-4; 8 bases agree with TRBD1. Germline-derived CDR1 and CDR2 are MGHRA and YSYEKL. This CDR3 is built from 15 residues. Trimming cost V 0 bases and J 9 bases; bases outside gene matches: 7. The CDR3 DNA sequence: TGCGCCAGCAGCCAAGAGAGGGGGACAGGCAGCATTCAGTACTTC. This codes for CASSQERGTGSIQYF.

This clone showed up many times. J is TRBJ1-2 and V is TRBV19; 8 bases line up with TRBD1. The V and J ends lost 5 bases and 1 base, in that order; junction bases with no gene match: 6. There are 15 residues in the CDR3. Germline lookup yields CDR1 LNHDA and CDR2 SQIVND (reference sequence). The CDR3 DNA follows: TGTGCCAGTAGTTTTACAGGGGGGATTAACTATGGCTACACCTTC. Its translation is CASSFTGGINYGYTF.

The rearrangement joins TRBV6-4 to TRBJ2-2, with 7 positions matching TRBD2. Losses at the gene ends were 3 bases for V and 3 bases for J; bases not matched to a gene: 1. This CDR3 spans 14 amino acids. Per the germline V gene, CDR1 is MRHNA and CDR2 is SNTAGT. CDR3 region: CASSEAGHTGELFF. The CDR3 DNA sequence: TGTGCCAGCAGTGAAGCGGGACACACCGGGGAGCTGTTTTTT.

This sequence joins TRBV15 and TRBJ2-7; TRBD1 might be the D (6 bases). The V end lost 3 bases, the J end lost 4 bases, and 10 bases lay between the germline ends. The length of the CDR3 is 13 residues. CDR1 is LNHNV, CDR2 YYDKDF, per germline (reference sequence). The DNA of the CDR3 is TGTGCCACCAGCAGCGGGGACAATTACGAGCAGTACTTC. Translated: CATSSGDNYEQYF.

The chain employs TRBV19 and TRBJ2-4, with 8 bases identical to TRBD1. The CDR3 totals 16 residues. J was trimmed by 2 bases and V by 1 base; bases with no gene match: 4. In germline, CDR1 is LNHDA, CDR2 SQIVND (reference sequence). CDR3 coding DNA: TGTGCCAGTAGTATAGCCGGACAGGGTCCCAAAAACATTCAGTACTTC. It is translated as CASSIAGQGPKNIQYF.

The CDR3 is CASSPILVGGDYGYTF. The CDR3 nucleotides read TGTGCCAGCAGCCCGATCTTGGTGGGAGGTGACTATGGCTACACCTTC. The chain recombines TRBV9 with TRBJ1-2; no clear D. The CDR3 is made up of 16 amino acids. The V end lost 4 bases, the J end lost 3 bases, and 19 bases lay between the germline ends. Per germline, CDR1 SGDLS and CDR2 YYNGEE.

This chain links TRBV29-1 with TRBJ1-2; D gene ambiguous. This CDR3 comprises 10 residues. The germline V gene has CDR1 SQVTM and CDR2 ANQGSEA. Trimming removed 8 bases at V and 8 bases at J, with 12 bases between. In DNA form, the CDR3 reads TGCAGCCGGGAGGGCAACGGCTACACCTTC. Translating gives CSREGNGYTF. Full variable domain (outside the CDR3, taken from reference TRBV29-1 and TRBJ1-2): SAVISQKPSRDICQRGTSLTIQCQVDSQVTMMFWYRQQPGQSLTLIATANQGSEATYESGFVIDKFPISRPNLTFSTLTVSNMSPEDSSIYLCSREGNGYTFGSGTRLTVV.

The chain has TRBV5-6 and TRBJ2-5, with D possibly being TRBD2 (5 bases). V was trimmed by 0 bases and J by 7 bases, leaving 10 bases between them. This CDR3 region has 13 residues. CDR1 and CDR2 (germline): SGHDT, YYEEEE. DNA for the CDR3: TGTGCCAGCAGCTTGGGGGGTCGGGGGACCCAGTACTTC. It codes for CASSLGGRGTQYF. Combining the CDR3 with reference TRBV5-6 and TRBJ2-5 gives the whole variable domain DAGVTQSPTHLIKTRGQQVTLRCSPKSGHDTVSWYQQALGQGPQFIFQYYEEEERQRGNFPDRFSGHQFPNYSSELNVNALLLGDSALYLCASSLGGRGTQYFGPGTRLLVL.

The CDR3 loop is CASRPHPGVHIQYF. The CDR3 DNA reads TGTGCCAGCAGGCCACACCCAGGGGTACACATTCAGTACTTC. The J gene is TRBJ2-4, the V gene TRBV28; D is perhaps TRBD1 (6 bases). The germline V gene has CDR1 MDHEN and CDR2 SYDVKM. Trimming removed 6 bases at V and 8 bases at J, with 17 bases between. This CDR3 has 14 amino acids.